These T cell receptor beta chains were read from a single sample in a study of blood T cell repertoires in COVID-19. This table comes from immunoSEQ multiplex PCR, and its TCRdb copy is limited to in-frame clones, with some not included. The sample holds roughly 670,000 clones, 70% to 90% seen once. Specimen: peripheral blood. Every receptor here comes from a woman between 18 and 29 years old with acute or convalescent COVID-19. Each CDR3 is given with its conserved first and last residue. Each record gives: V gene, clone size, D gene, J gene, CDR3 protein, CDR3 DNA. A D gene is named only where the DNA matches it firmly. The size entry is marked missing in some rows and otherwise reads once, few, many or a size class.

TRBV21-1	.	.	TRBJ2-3	CAVPGEDTQYF	TGTGCCGTCCCAGGGGAAGATACGCAGTATTTT
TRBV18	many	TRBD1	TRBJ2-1	CASSQRDRASYNEQFF	TGTGCCAGCTCACAAAGGGACAGAGCCTCCTACAATGAGCAGTTCTTC
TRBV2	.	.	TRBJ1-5	CASSEGDNYQPQHF	TGTGCCAGCAGTGAAGGTGACAACTATCAGCCCCAGCATTTT
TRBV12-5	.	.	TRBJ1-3	CASGLVGGRGSGNTIYF	TGTGCTAGTGGTTTGGTAGGGGGACGGGGCTCTGGAAACACCATATATTTT
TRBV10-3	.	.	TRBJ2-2	CAIRLGQNTGELFF	TGTGCCATCAGACTCGGACAGAACACCGGGGAGCTGTTTTTT
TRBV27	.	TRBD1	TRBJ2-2	CASSATGGAGTGELFF	TGTGCCAGCAGTGCGACAGGGGGCGCTGGTACCGGGGAGCTGTTTTTT
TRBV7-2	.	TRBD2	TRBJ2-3	CASSLLAGGTPDTQYF	TGTGCCAGCAGCTTATTAGCGGGGGGGACGCCAGATACGCAGTATTTT
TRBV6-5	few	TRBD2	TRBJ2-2	CARGGGDDTGELFF	TGTGCCCGTGGCGGGGGGGACGACACCGGGGAGCTGTTTTTT
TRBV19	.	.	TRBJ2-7	CASSIVGARVAGEQYF	TGTGCCAGTAGTATAGTGGGAGCAAGGGTCGCCGGCGAGCAGTACTTC
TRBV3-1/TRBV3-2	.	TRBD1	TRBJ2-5	CASSTRDRGPETQYF	TGTGCCAGCAGCACCCGGGACAGGGGGCCTGAGACCCAGTACTTC
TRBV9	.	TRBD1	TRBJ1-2	CASSTRITGGYGYTF	TGTGCCAGCAGTACTAGGATCACAGGGGGTTATGGCTACACCTTC
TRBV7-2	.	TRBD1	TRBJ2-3	CASRERGTVSTDTQYF	TGTGCCAGCAGGGAACGTGGGACAGTAAGCACAGATACGCAGTATTTT
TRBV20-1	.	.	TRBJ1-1	CSTITNTEAFF	TGCAGTACGATTACTAACACTGAAGCTTTCTTT
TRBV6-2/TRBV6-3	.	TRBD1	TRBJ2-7	CASSYFRDRPYEQYF	TGTGCCAGCAGTTACTTCCGGGACAGGCCCTACGAGCAGTACTTC
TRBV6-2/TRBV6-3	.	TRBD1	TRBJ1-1	CASSYGRGLGAFF	TGTGCCAGCAGTTACGGCAGGGGGCTTGGAGCTTTCTTT
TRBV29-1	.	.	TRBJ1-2	CSAPPAGTDYGYTF	TGCAGCGCCCCCCCCGCGGGGACGGACTATGGCTACACCTTC
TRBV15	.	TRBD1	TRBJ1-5	CATSRDRQGLGQPQHF	TGTGCCACCAGCAGAGACCGACAGGGCTTAGGGCAGCCCCAGCATTTT
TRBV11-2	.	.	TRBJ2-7	CASSLVGQGKDEQYF	TGTGCCAGCAGCTTAGTTGGTCAGGGGAAGGACGAGCAGTACTTC
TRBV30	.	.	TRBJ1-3	CAWSEDRPSSGNTIYF	TGTGCCTGGAGTGAGGACAGACCCTCCTCTGGAAACACCATATATTTT
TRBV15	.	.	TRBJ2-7	CATSRARSYEQYF	TGTGCCACCAGCAGAGCGCGGTCCTACGAGCAGTACTTC
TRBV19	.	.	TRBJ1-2	CASNTPYRGDYGYTF	TGTGCCAGTAACACCCCCTACCGGGGGGACTATGGCTACACCTTC
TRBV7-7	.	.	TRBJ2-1	CASSLAGAPGNEQFF	TGTGCCAGCAGCTTGGCAGGGGCCCCGGGCAATGAGCAGTTCTTC
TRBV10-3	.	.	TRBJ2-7	CAIGQRGSYEQYF	TGTGCCATCGGGCAGAGGGGGAGTTACGAGCAGTACTTC
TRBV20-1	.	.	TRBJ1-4	CSASLLGRGEKLFF	TGCAGTGCTAGTTTGCTAGGGCGGGGTGAAAAACTGTTTTTT
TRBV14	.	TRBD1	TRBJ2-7	CATANDRGGYEQYF	TGTGCCACCGCGAACGACAGGGGAGGATACGAGCAGTACTTC
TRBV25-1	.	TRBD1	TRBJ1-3	CASLGGQAYSGNTIYF	TGTGCCAGTCTAGGCGGACAGGCCTACTCTGGAAACACCATATATTTT
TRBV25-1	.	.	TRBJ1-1	CASSARDMGGLAEAFF	TGTGCCAGCAGTGCCCGGGACATGGGTGGTCTGGCTGAAGCTTTCTTT
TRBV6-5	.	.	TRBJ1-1	CASGRRGWSEAFF	TGTGCCAGCGGTAGACGGGGGTGGTCTGAAGCTTTCTTT
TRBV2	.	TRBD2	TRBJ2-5	CASSELAGISGETQYF	TGTGCCAGCAGTGAGCTAGCGGGGATCTCCGGAGAGACCCAGTACTTC
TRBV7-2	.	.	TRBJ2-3	CASSFITVDTQYF	TGTGCCAGCAGCTTCATTACGGTAGATACGCAGTATTTT
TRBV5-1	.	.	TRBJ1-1	CASSSITPGLGGTEAFF	TGCGCCAGCAGCTCAATAACCCCGGGACTCGGTGGCACTGAAGCTTTCTTT
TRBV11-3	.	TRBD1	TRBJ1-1	CASSLDLGTDGTEAFF	TGTGCCAGCAGCTTAGATCTCGGGACAGATGGCACTGAAGCTTTCTTT
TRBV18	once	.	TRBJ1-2	CASSPPTDSYGYTF	TGTGCCAGCTCACCACCGACAGACAGCTATGGCTACACCTTC
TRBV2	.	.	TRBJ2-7	CASSRPGLSYEQYF	TGTGCCAGCAGTCGCCCGGGACTCTCCTACGAGCAGTACTTC
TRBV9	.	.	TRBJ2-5	CASSVEPWSGETQYF	TGTGCCAGCAGCGTAGAGCCCTGGAGTGGGGAGACCCAGTACTTC
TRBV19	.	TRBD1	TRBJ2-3	CASSIRGRSADTQYF	TGTGCCAGTAGTATAAGGGGGCGGTCGGCAGATACGCAGTATTTT
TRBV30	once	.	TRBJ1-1	CAWSELGQNTEAFF	TGTGCCTGGAGTGAGCTGGGACAGAACACTGAAGCTTTCTTT
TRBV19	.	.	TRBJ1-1	CASSLFTEAFF	TGTGCCAGTAGCCTCTTCACTGAAGCTTTCTTT
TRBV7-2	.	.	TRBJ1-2	CASSQMNRANYGYTF	TGTGCCAGCAGTCAAATGAACAGGGCCAACTATGGCTACACCTTC
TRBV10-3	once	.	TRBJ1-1	CAISGDQGKNTEAFF	TGTGCCATCAGTGGTGACCAGGGGAAGAACACTGAAGCTTTCTTT
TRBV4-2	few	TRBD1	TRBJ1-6	CASSQGVGTGTSPLHF	TGTGCCAGCAGCCAAGGAGTTGGGACAGGGACTTCACCCCTCCACTTT
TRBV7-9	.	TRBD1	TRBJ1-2	CASSLLRPGQNYGYTF	TGTGCCAGCAGCCTACTCCGACCGGGACAGAACTATGGCTACACCTTC
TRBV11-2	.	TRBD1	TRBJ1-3	CASSLVTGKGNTIYF	TGTGCCAGCAGCTTAGTGACAGGGAAAGGAAACACCATATATTTT
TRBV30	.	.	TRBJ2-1	CAWSVGSDYNEQFF	TGTGCCTGGAGTGTTGGTTCAGATTACAATGAGCAGTTCTTC
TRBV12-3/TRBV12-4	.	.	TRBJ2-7	CASSFPTSYEQYF	TGTGCCAGCAGTTTCCCGACTAGCTACGAGCAGTACTTC
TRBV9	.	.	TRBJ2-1	CASSEPNNEQFF	TGTGCCAGCAGCGAGCCAAATAATGAGCAGTTCTTC
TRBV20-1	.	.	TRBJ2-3	CSAQIADTQYF	TGCAGTGCACAGATAGCAGATACGCAGTATTTT
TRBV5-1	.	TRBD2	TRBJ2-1	CASSLQTSGVYNEQFF	TGCGCCAGCAGCTTGCAGACTAGCGGAGTCTACAATGAGCAGTTCTTC
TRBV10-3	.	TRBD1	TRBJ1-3	CATGAGTVYF	TGTGCCACCGGGGCCGGGACAGTTTATTTT
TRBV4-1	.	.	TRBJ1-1	CASSHLPGKGGTEAFF	TGCGCCAGCAGCCACCTCCCGGGGAAGGGGGGGACTGAAGCTTTCTTT
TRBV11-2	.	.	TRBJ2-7	CASSSRNPRSSYEQYF	TGTGCCAGCAGCTCAAGAAACCCTCGGAGCTCCTACGAGCAGTACTTC
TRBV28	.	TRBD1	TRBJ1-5	CASVRQGGGQPQHF	TGTGCCAGCGTTAGACAGGGGGGAGGTCAGCCCCAGCATTTT
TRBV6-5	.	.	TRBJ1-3	CASSTQGGGNTIYF	TGTGCCAGCAGTACCCAGGGAGGGGGAAACACCATATATTTT
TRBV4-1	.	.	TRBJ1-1	CASSPESGNTEAFF	TGCGCCAGCAGCCCAGAGTCGGGGAACACTGAAGCTTTCTTT
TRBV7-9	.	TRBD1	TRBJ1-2	CASSRLRDRAHSDYGYTF	TGTGCCAGCAGCCGTCTCCGGGACAGGGCCCACTCGGACTATGGCTACACCTTC
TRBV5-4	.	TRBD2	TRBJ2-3	CASSFGLAGSDTQYF	TGTGCCAGCAGCTTTGGACTAGCGGGGTCAGATACGCAGTATTTT
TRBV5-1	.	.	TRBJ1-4	CASSRRGKDEKLFF	TGCGCCAGCAGTCGCCGGGGGAAGGATGAAAAACTGTTTTTT
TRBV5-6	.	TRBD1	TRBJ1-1	CASSLPGTGFTEAFF	TGTGCCAGCAGCCTACCCGGGACAGGGTTTACTGAAGCTTTCTTT
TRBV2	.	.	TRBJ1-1	CASSEAFGIGNTEAFF	TGTGCCAGCAGTGAAGCGTTTGGTATCGGGAACACTGAAGCTTTCTTT